The clone carrying this TCR beta chain was found a few times. Antigen unknown. These data come from a study of T cells in Graves' hyperthyroidism and ophthalmopathy. Broader study findings: Appearing also in blood were most of the thyroid clonotypes expanded above 0.001.

CDR1 and CDR2 from the germline V gene are WNHNN and SYGVQD (reference sequence). V dropped 7 bases and J dropped 0; count of bases not matched to a gene: 5. CDR3 length: 15 amino acids. RNA transcripts yielded amplified TCR beta CDR3 regions. An initial round of RT-PCR targeting the TCR CDR3 relied on the HTBI primer set. TCRdb redid the calling of the multiplex PCR reads with MiXCR, one entry per CDR3 protein. The table records around 380,000 distinct CDR3 sequences, 13% of them present only once. The sample comprised blood. This clonotype was sampled from a man aged 30 to 39 with Graves' hyperthyroidism that later progressed to Graves' ophthalmopathy. The chain joins TRBV10-1 to TRBJ2-4; 8 bases align to TRBD2. The CDR3 nucleotides read TGCGCCAGCACTCAAGCGGGGGTAGCCAAAAACATTCAGTACTTC. Protein sequence: CASTQAGVAKNIQYF.